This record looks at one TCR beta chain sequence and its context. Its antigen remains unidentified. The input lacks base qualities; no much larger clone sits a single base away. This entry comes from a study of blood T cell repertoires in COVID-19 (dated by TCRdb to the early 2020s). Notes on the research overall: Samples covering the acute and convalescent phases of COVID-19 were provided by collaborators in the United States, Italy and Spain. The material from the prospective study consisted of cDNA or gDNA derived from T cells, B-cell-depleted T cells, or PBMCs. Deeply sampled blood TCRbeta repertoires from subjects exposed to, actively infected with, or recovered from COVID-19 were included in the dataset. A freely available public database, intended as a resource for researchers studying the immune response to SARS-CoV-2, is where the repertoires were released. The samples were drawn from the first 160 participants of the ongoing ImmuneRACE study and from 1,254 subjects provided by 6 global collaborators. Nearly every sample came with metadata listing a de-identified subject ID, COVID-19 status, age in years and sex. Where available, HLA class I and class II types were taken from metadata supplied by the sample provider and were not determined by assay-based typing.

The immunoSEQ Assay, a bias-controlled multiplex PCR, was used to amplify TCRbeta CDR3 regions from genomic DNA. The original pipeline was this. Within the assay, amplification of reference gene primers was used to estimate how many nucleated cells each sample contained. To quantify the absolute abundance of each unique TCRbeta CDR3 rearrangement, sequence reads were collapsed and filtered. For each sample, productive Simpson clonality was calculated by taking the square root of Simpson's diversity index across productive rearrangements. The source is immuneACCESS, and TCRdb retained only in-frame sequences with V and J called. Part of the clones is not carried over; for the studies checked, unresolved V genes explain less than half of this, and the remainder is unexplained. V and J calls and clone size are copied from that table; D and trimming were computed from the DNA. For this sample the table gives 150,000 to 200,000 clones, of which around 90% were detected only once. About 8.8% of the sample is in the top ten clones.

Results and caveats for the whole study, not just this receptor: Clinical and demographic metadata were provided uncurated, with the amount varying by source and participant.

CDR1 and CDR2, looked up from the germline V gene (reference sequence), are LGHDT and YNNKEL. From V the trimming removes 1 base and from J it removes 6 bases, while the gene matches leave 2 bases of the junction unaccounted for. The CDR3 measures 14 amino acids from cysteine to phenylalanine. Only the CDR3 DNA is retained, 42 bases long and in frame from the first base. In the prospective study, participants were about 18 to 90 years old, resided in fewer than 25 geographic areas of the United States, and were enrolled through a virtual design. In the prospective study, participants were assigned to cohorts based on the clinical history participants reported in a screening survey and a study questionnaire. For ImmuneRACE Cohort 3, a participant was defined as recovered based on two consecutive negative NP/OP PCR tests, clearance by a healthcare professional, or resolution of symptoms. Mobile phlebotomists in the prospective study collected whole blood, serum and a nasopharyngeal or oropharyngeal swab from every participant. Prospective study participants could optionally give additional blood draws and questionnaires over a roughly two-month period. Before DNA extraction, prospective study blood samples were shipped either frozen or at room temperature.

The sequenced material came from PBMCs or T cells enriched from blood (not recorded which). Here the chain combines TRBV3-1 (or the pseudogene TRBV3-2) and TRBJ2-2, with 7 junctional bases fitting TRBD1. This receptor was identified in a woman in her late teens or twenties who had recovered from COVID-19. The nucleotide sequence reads TGTGCCAGCAGCCAAGTGGGGACAGCCGGGGAGCTGTTTTTT. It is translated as CASSQVGTAGELFF.